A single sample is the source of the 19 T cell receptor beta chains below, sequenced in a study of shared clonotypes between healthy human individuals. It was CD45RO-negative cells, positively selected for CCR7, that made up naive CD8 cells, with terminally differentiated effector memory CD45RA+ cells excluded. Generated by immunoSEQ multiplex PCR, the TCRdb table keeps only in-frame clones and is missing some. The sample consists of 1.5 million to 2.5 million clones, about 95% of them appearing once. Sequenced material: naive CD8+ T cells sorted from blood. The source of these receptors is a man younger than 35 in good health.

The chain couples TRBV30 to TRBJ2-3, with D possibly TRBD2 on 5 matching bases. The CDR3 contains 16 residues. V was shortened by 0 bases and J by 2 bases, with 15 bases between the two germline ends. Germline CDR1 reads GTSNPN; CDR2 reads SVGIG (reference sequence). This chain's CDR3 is CAWSVGLGLNTDTQYF. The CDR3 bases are TGTGCCTGGAGTGTAGGCCTCGGACTGAACACAGATACGCAGTATTTT.

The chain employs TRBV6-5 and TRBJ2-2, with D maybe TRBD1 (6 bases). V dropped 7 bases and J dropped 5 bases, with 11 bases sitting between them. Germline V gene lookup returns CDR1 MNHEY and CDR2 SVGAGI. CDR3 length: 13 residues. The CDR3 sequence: CASMGRGTGELFF. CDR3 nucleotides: TGTGCCAGCATGGGCAGGGGTACCGGGGAGCTGTTTTTT.

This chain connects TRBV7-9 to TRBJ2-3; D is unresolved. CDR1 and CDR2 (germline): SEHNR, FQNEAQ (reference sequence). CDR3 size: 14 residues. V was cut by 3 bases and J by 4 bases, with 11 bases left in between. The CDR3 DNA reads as TGTGCCAGCAGCTTCCCCGTAGAGGCAGATACGCAGTATTTT. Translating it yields CASSFPVEADTQYF.

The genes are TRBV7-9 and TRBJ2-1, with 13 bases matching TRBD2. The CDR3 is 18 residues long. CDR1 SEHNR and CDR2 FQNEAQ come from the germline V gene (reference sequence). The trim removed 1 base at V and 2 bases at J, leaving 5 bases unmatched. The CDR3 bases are TGTGCCAGCAGCTTAGAGGCCACTAGCGGGGGGGCCTACAATGAGCAGTTCTTC. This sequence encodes CASSLEATSGGAYNEQFF.

The CDR3 loop is CARGAVSSYEQYF. The CDR3 nucleotides read TGCGCCAGAGGGGCGGTGAGCTCCTACGAGCAGTACTTC. The chain employs TRBV4-3 and TRBJ2-7; a possible D gene is TRBD1 (5 bases). Trimming removed 9 bases from V and 0 bases from J, with 12 bases in between. Germline loops: CDR1 LGHNA, CDR2 YSLEER. The CDR3 is made up of 13 amino acids.

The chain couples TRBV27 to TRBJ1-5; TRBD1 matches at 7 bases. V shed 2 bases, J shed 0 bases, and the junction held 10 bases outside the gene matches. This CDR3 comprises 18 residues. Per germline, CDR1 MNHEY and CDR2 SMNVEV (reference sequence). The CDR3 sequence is CASSLQGVTGVSNQPQHF. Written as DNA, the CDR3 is TGTGCCAGCAGTTTACAGGGAGTCACAGGGGTTAGCAATCAGCCCCAGCATTTT.

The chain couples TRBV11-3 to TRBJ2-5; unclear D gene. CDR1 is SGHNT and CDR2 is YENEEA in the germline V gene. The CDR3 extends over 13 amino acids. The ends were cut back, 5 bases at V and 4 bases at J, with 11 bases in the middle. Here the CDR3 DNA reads TGTGCCAGCAGCGAGGACCCGAGAGAGACCCAGTACTTC. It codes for CASSEDPRETQYF.

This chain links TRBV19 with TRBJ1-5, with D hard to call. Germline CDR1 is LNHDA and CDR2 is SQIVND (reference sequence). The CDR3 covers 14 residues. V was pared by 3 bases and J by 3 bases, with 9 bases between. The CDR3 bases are TGTGCCAGTAGTATTGGGCAGCCCAATCAGCCCCAGCATTTT. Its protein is CASSIGQPNQPQHF. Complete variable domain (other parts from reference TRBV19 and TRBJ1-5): DGGITQSPKYLFRKEGQNVTLSCEQNLNHDAMYWYRQDPGQGLRLIYYSQIVNDFQKGDIAEGYSVSREKKESFPLTVTSAQKNPTAFYLCASSIGQPNQPQHFGDGTRLSIL.

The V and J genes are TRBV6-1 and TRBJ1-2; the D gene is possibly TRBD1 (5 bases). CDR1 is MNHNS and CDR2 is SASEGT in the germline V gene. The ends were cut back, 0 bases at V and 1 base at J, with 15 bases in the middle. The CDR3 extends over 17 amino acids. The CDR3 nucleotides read TGTGCCAGCAGTGAAGCGCCGGGGGAGTGGGGTAACTATGGCTACACCTTC. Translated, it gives CASSEAPGEWGNYGYTF.

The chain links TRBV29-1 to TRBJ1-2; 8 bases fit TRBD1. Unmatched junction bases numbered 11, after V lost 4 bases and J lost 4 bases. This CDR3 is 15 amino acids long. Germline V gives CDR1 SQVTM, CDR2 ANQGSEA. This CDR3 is CSVGPGQGGVYGYTF. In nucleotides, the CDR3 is TGCAGCGTTGGCCCCGGACAGGGCGGTGTCTATGGCTACACCTTC.

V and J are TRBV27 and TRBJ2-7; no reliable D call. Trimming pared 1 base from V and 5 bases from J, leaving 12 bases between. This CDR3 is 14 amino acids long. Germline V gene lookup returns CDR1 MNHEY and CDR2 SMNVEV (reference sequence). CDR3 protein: CASSLFRQSHEQYF. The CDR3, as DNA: TGTGCCAGCAGTTTATTCAGGCAGTCCCACGAGCAGTACTTC.

The CDR3 nucleotides are TGTGCCAGCAGGGACAGGGGGGTCTACAATGAGCAGTTCTTC. As protein: CASRDRGVYNEQFF. The rearrangement uses TRBV28 and TRBJ2-1; 10 nucleotides align to TRBD1. CDR1 and CDR2 (germline): MDHEN, SYDVKM. J lost 3 bases, V lost 6 bases, and 2 bases had no gene match. This CDR3 has 14 amino acids. The entire variable domain, with the rest obtained from reference TRBV28 and TRBJ2-1, is as follows: DVKVTQSSRYLVKRTGEKVFLECVQDMDHENMFWYRQDPGLGLRLIYFSYDVKMKEKGDIPEGYSVSREKKERFSLILESASTNQTSMYLCASRDRGVYNEQFFGPGTRLTVL.

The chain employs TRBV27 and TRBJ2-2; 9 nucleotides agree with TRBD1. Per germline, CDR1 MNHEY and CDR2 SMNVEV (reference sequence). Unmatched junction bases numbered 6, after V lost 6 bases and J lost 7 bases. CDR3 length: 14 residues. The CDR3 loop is CASRAGQGLGELFF. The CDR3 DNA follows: TGTGCCAGCAGGGCGGGACAGGGACTCGGGGAGCTGTTTTTT.

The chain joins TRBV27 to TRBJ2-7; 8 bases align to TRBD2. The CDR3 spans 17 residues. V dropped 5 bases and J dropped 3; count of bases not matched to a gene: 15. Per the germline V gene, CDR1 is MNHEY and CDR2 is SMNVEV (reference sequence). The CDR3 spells CASSLLAEEPNLYEQYF. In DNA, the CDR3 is TGTGCCAGCAGTCTACTAGCGGAGGAGCCAAACCTCTACGAGCAGTACTTC.

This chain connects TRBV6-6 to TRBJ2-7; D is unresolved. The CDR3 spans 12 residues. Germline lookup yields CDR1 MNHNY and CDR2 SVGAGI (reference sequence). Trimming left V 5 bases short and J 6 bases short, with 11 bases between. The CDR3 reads CASSIIRSEQYF. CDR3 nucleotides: TGTGCCAGCAGTATAATCAGGTCCGAGCAGTACTTC.

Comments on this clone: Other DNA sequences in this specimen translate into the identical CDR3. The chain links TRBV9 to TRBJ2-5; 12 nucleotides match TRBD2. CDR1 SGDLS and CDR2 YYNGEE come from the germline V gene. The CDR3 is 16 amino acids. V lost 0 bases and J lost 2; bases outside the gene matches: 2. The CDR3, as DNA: TGTGCCAGCAGCGTAGGAACTAGCGGGGGGCAAGAGACCCAGTACTTC. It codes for CASSVGTSGGQETQYF.

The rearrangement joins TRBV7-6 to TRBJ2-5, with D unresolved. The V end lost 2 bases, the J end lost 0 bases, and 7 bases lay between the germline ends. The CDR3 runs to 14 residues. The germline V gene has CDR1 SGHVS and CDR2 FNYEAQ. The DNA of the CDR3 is TGTGCCAGCAGCTTAAGAGAGTACCAAGAGACCCAGTACTTC. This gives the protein CASSLREYQETQYF.

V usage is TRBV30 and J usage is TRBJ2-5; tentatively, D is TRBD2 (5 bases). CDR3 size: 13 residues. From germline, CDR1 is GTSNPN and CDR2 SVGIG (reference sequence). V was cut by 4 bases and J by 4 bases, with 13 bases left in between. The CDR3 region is CAWTLGGGETQYF. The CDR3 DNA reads TGTGCCTGGACCCTCGGAGGTGGAGAGACCCAGTACTTC.

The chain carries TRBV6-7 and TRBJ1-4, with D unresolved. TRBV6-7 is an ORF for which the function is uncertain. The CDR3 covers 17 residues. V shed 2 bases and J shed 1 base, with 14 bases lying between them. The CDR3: CASSYPTMLRTNEKLFF. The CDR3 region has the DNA TGTGCCAGCAGTTACCCTACGATGTTGCGAACTAATGAAAAACTGTTTTTT.